The 28 T cell receptor beta chains below were found in one sample sequenced in a study of blood T cell repertoires in COVID-19. Sequencing used immunoSEQ multiplex PCR; TCRdb keeps in-frame clones, though not all of them. The data contain about 56,000 clones, nearly 90% of them singletons. What was sequenced was peripheral blood. Every receptor here comes from a woman in her sixties or seventies with COVID-19, enrolled during active disease.

In its sample, this clone was seen a few times. The genes are TRBV5-5 and TRBJ2-7, with 8 bases fitting TRBD1. There are 15 residues in the CDR3. From germline, CDR1 is SGHKS and CDR2 YYEKEE (reference sequence). Germline trimming cut 4 bases from V and 0 bases from J; bases unmatched to any gene: 6. The CDR3 sequence is CASSETGTGSYEQYF. The CDR3 coding sequence is TGTGCCAGCAGCGAAACCGGGACAGGCTCCTACGAGCAGTACTTC.

This sequence joins TRBV7-2 and TRBJ2-3; the match to TRBD2 covers 9 bases. The germline V gene encodes CDR1 SGHTA and CDR2 FQGNSA. V trimming: 1 base; J trimming: 7 bases; junction bases outside the gene matches: 6. This CDR3 has 15 residues. In DNA form, the CDR3 reads TGTGCCAGCAGCTTAGGAGCGGGGGGCCGCAATACGCAGTATTTT. Residues: CASSLGAGGRNTQYF.

This sequence joins TRBV2 and TRBJ1-1; D remains unclear. V lost 1 base, J lost 1 base, and 4 bases lay in between. The CDR3 covers 13 residues. Germline lookup yields CDR1 SNHLY and CDR2 FYNNEI. CDR3 coding DNA: TGTGCCAGCAGTGAAGTTAGGAACACTGAAGCTTTCTTT. Its translation: CASSEVRNTEAFF.

The chain links TRBV7-7 to TRBJ2-2; 14 nucleotides line up with TRBD2. Per germline, CDR1 SSHAT and CDR2 FNYEAQ (reference sequence). V lost 1 base and J lost 6; bases outside the gene matches: 7. The CDR3 consists of 18 residues. The CDR3 protein is CASSLDLGLAGDAGELFF. The CDR3 nucleotides are TGTGCCAGCAGCTTAGACTTGGGACTAGCGGGAGACGCCGGGGAGCTGTTTTTT.

This clone was recorded once. The chain joins TRBV9 to TRBJ2-3; 13 bases agree with TRBD2. Trimming cost V 3 bases and J 4 bases; bases outside gene matches: 5. This CDR3 spans 16 amino acids. The V gene's germline CDR1 is SGDLS and CDR2 YYNGEE. CDR3 nucleotide sequence: TGTGCCAGCAGCGAGTGGACTAGCGGGAGTTCAGATACGCAGTATTTT. The encoded protein is CASSEWTSGSSDTQYF.

J is TRBJ2-7 and V is TRBV4-3; D is unresolved. Trimming took 0 bases from V and 7 from J, leaving 10 bases between them. This CDR3 region has 13 residues. The germline gives CDR1 LGHNA, CDR2 YSLEER. DNA for the CDR3: TGCGCCAGCAGCCAAGACAGGCAGTCTGAGCAGTACTTC. Translation gives CASSQDRQSEQYF.

The J gene is TRBJ1-1, the V gene TRBV6-2 or TRBV6-3; 10 bases are a match to TRBD1. Germline V gene lookup returns CDR1 MNHEY and CDR2 SVGEGT. Trimming cost V 5 bases and J 3 bases; bases outside gene matches: 3. The CDR3 has 14 amino acids. Written as DNA, the CDR3 is TGTGCCAGCAGTCAGGGACAGGGGCACACTGAAGCTTTCTTT. This gives the protein CASSQGQGHTEAFF.

The chain is built from TRBV6-2 or TRBV6-3 and TRBJ1-2; tentatively, D is TRBD1 (5 bases). CDR3 length equals 13 residues. Germline V CDR1 and CDR2: MNHEY, SVGEGT. The ends were cut back, 5 bases at V and 10 bases at J, with 17 bases in the middle. CDR3 loop: CASSTQIQGAYTF. The CDR3 bases are TGTGCCAGCAGTACACAAATTCAAGGGGCCTACACCTTC.

The V and J genes are TRBV7-8 and TRBJ1-2; 7 bases fit TRBD1. The V gene's germline CDR1 is SGHVS and CDR2 FQNEAQ. This CDR3 region has 13 residues. J was trimmed by 8 bases and V by 3 bases; bases with no gene match: 6. CDR3 amino acids: CASSLTLRGGYTF. In DNA form, the CDR3 reads TGTGCCAGCAGCTTGACCCTCAGGGGGGGCTACACCTTC. The variable domain in full, with the rest retrieved from reference TRBV7-8 and TRBJ1-2, is GAGVSQSPRYKVAKRGQDVALRCDPISGHVSLFWYQQALGQGPEFLTYFQNEAQLDKSGLPSDRFFAERPEGSVSTLKIQRTQQEDSAVYLCASSLTLRGGYTFGSGTRLTVV.

The V gene is TRBV19, the J gene TRBJ1-3; 7 bases are a match to TRBD1. Germline-derived CDR1 and CDR2 are LNHDA and SQIVND (reference sequence). V lost 7 bases and J lost 2; bases outside the gene matches: 5. The CDR3 runs to 14 residues. The CDR3 DNA follows: TGTGCCAGTAAGACAGGGACTGCTGGAAACACCATATATTTT. It is translated as CASKTGTAGNTIYF.

The gene calls are TRBV19 and TRBJ1-5, with TRBD1 identical over 8 bases. V lost 9 bases, J lost 6 bases, and 10 bases stayed unmatched. The V gene's germline CDR1 is LNHDA and CDR2 SQIVND (reference sequence). The CDR3 contains 14 residues. The CDR3 spells CARQGQAGGQPQHF. DNA for the CDR3: TGTGCCAGGCAGGGACAGGCTGGAGGTCAGCCCCAGCATTTT. Complete variable domain (other parts from reference TRBV19 and TRBJ1-5): DGGITQSPKYLFRKEGQNVTLSCEQNLNHDAMYWYRQDPGQGLRLIYYSQIVNDFQKGDIAEGYSVSREKKESFPLTVTSAQKNPTAFYLCARQGQAGGQPQHFGDGTRLSIL.

V usage is TRBV11-2 and J usage is TRBJ2-7; 12 bases are a match to TRBD1. Germline values: CDR1 SGHAT, CDR2 FQNNGV. The CDR3 is made up of 18 amino acids. J was trimmed by 4 bases and V by 0 bases; bases with no gene match: 10. CDR3 in DNA: TGTGCCAGCAGCTTAGATCCCGGGACAGGGGGCCTGGGGTACGAGCAGTACTTC. This gives the protein CASSLDPGTGGLGYEQYF. The variable domain in full, completed from reference TRBV11-2 and TRBJ2-7, reads EAGVAQSPRYKIIEKRQSVAFWCNPISGHATLYWYQQILGQGPKLLIQFQNNGVVDDSQLPKDRFSAERLKGVDSTLKIQPAKLEDSAVYLCASSLDPGTGGLGYEQYFGPGTRLTVT.

The chain carries TRBV4-3 and TRBJ1-2; possible D gene TRBD1, 5 bases. The CDR3 is made up of 16 amino acids. V shed 2 bases and J shed 4 bases, with 17 bases lying between them. Looked up from germline, CDR1 is LGHNA and CDR2 is YSLEER. The CDR3 reads CASSQHHTGTSYGYTF. CDR3 coding DNA: TGCGCCAGCAGCCAACACCATACAGGCACAAGCTATGGCTACACCTTC.

The chain links TRBV7-2 to TRBJ2-7, with 7 bases identical to TRBD2. V trimming: 0 bases; J trimming: 9 bases; junction bases outside the gene matches: 8. CDR1 is SGHTA, CDR2 FQGNSA, per germline. CDR3 length: 14 amino acids. The CDR3 DNA reads as TGTGCCAGCAGCTTAGCTGCGGGAGAAGATCGGCAGTACTTC. It yields the protein CASSLAAGEDRQYF.

The V gene is TRBV27, the J gene TRBJ2-4, with D perhaps TRBD1 (6 bases). This CDR3 is built from 17 residues. Germline V gene data show CDR1 as MNHEY and CDR2 as SMNVEV (reference sequence). Trimming took 6 bases from V and 3 from J, leaving 21 bases between them. CDR3 bases: TGTGCCAGCAGGCCGCGGGCTGGGGGCGAGGGCAAAAACATTCAGTACTTC. Translation: CASRPRAGGEGKNIQYF.

This rearrangement joins TRBV21-1 to TRBJ1-1; the table's D call TRBD1 went unverified against the DNA. TRBV21-1 is annotated as a pseudogene. The CDR3 contains 15 residues. In DNA, the CDR3 is TGTGCCATTCCAAGACAGGCGAATTTGAACACTGAAGCTTTCTTT. Translating it yields CAIPRQANLNTEAFF.

This chain connects TRBV19 to TRBJ1-2; D possibly corresponds to TRBD1 (6 bases). Germline CDR1 and CDR2: LNHDA and SQIVND (reference sequence). V lost 5 bases to trimming and J lost 3 bases, with 16 bases between them. The CDR3 sequence is 15 residues long. CDR3 nucleotide sequence: TGTGCCAGTAGTGAAAACAGGGCGTCGTACTATGGCTACACCTTC. This gives the protein CASSENRASYYGYTF.

The chain carries TRBV19 and TRBJ1-4, with D maybe TRBD1 (6 bases). The germline gives CDR1 LNHDA, CDR2 SQIVND (reference sequence). The CDR3 totals 14 residues. The ends were cut back, 5 bases at V and 8 bases at J, with 15 bases in the middle. The CDR3 DNA sequence: TGTGCCAGTAGTCTACAGGGATTAGGCGAAAAACTGTTTTTT. It yields the protein CASSLQGLGEKLFF.

The rearrangement joins TRBV6-5 to TRBJ1-2; D possibly corresponds to TRBD1 (6 bases). CDR1 and CDR2 (germline): MNHEY, SVGAGI. The CDR3 totals 15 residues. Trimming cost V 6 bases and J 4 bases, with 18 bases left between them. In DNA form, the CDR3 reads TGTGCCAGCAGCCAAATGCGGACAGCGATCTATGGCTACACCTTC. This sequence encodes CASSQMRTAIYGYTF.

V gene TRBV29-1 combines with J gene TRBJ2-1, with 15 bases aligning to TRBD2. The V gene's germline CDR1 is SQVTM and CDR2 ANQGSEA. With 2 bases clipped from V and 9 bases from J, the junction kept 8 bases outside the gene matches. The CDR3 consists of 16 residues. The CDR3 here is CSVEPIPGLAGGEQFF. CDR3 nucleotide sequence: TGCAGCGTTGAACCGATTCCGGGACTAGCGGGAGGTGAGCAGTTCTTC.

The chain combines TRBV7-9 with TRBJ2-3; TRBD2 agrees at 8 bases. Germline V lookup: CDR1 SEHNR, CDR2 FQNEAQ (reference sequence). This CDR3 spans 15 amino acids. The J segment lost 4 bases and the V segment lost 1 base, leaving 4 bases of the junction unmatched. This CDR3 is CASSLEAGAPDTQYF. The CDR3 nucleotides read TGTGCCAGCAGCTTAGAAGCGGGAGCCCCAGATACGCAGTATTTT.

The chain employs TRBV30 and TRBJ2-3; 8 nucleotides line up with TRBD2. J gave up 4 bases and V 7 bases, and 7 bases lay outside the gene matches. From germline, CDR1 is GTSNPN and CDR2 SVGIG (reference sequence). The CDR3 runs 13 residues. As DNA, the CDR3 is TGTGCCTTAGCGGGACCCAAGCCAGATACGCAGTATTTT. Translated: CALAGPKPDTQYF.

V gene TRBV6-5 combines with J gene TRBJ1-2, with a possible D match to TRBD1 (6 bases). CDR3 length: 14 residues. From germline, CDR1 is MNHEY and CDR2 SVGAGI. Trimming left V 7 bases short and J 4 bases short, with 16 bases between. The CDR3 DNA follows: TGTGCCAGCACCCGAGGGGGGGAAAGCTATGGCTACACCTTC. Its translation is CASTRGGESYGYTF.

The rearrangement links TRBV7-6 to TRBJ2-7; 7 nucleotides agree with TRBD1. The germline gives CDR1 SGHVS, CDR2 FNYEAQ. Germline trimming cut 1 base from V and 2 bases from J; bases unmatched to any gene: 11. This CDR3 comprises 17 residues. CDR3 loop: CASSLGAGRGIPYEQYF. CDR3 coding DNA: TGTGCCAGCAGCTTAGGGGCGGGCAGGGGGATTCCCTACGAGCAGTACTTC.

The chain combines TRBV28 with TRBJ1-6; TRBD1 agrees at 10 bases. With 7 bases clipped from V and 2 bases from J, the junction kept 5 bases outside the gene matches. The germline V gene encodes CDR1 MDHEN and CDR2 SYDVKM. The CDR3 is 16 residues long. CDR3: CASIRTGGTYNSPLHF. The CDR3 nucleotides are TGTGCCAGCATCCGGACAGGGGGAACCTATAATTCACCCCTCCACTTT.

This chain links TRBV7-2 with TRBJ2-1, with 8 nucleotides matching TRBD2. V lost 6 bases to trimming and J lost 2 bases; unmatched junction nucleotides: 9. This CDR3 is 16 amino acids long. Germline lookup yields CDR1 SGHTA and CDR2 FQGNSA. The CDR3, as DNA: TGTGCCAGCAGACTAACTAGCGGAGGCACCTACAATGAGCAGTTCTTC. Protein sequence: CASRLTSGGTYNEQFF.

V gene TRBV5-6 combines with J gene TRBJ1-4, with D unclear. Looked up from germline, CDR1 is SGHDT and CDR2 is YYEEEE. The CDR3 runs to 14 residues. V dropped 3 bases and J dropped 8 bases, with 14 bases sitting between them. The DNA for the CDR3 is TGTGCCAGCAGCTACGGACTGGGTGGGGAAAAACTGTTTTTT. It codes for CASSYGLGGEKLFF.

This clone was counted between two and nine times. This sequence joins TRBV15 and TRBJ1-2, with a weak D call TRBD1 (6 bases). From germline, CDR1 is LNHNV and CDR2 YYDKDF (reference sequence). Trimming shortened V by 1 base and J by 3 bases, and 18 bases separated the two germline ends. The CDR3 is 17 residues long. DNA for the CDR3: TGTGCCACCAGCAGAGGATTGGATACAGGGATCGACTATGGCTACACCTTC. Protein product: CATSRGLDTGIDYGYTF.